This T cell receptor beta chain was recorded in a study of T cells in pancreatic ductal adenocarcinoma. General study points: Blood clonality (about 0.07) did not differ significantly from tumor (roughly 0.1).

Surgery without prior neoadjuvant therapy was the treatment of the selected pancreatic ductal adenocarcinoma patients. Some clones are missing from TCRdb's copy, which holds only in-frame ones; the method was immunoSEQ multiplex PCR. The repertoire has around 10,000 clones, about 64% of them found once; the top ten carry around 30%. For this clone: The antigen is undetermined.

Per the germline V gene, CDR1 is MDHEN and CDR2 is SYDVKM. CDR3 length: 11 residues. Between the trimmed V and J ends, which lost 6 bases and 4 bases, there was a span of 7 bases. The chain couples TRBV28 to TRBJ2-7; D might be TRBD1 (6 bases). This receptor was identified in a human donor with pancreatic ductal adenocarcinoma. The material sequenced was pancreatic tumor tissue. CDR3 DNA: TGTGCCAGCAGGACAGGTTACGAGCAGTACTTC. Protein: CASRTGYEQYF.